Shown below are 8 T cell receptor beta chains from a single sample sequenced in a study of blood T cell repertoires in COVID-19. Using immunoSEQ multiplex PCR, the repertoire was profiled, and TCRdb retains in-frame clones only, with some absent. The sample records 150,000 or so clones, 70% to 85% being singletons. Sequences were obtained from peripheral blood. Receptor source: a woman older than 75 with acute or convalescent COVID-19.

This chain joins TRBV7-9 and TRBJ1-1; D is uncertain. Trimming left V 5 bases short and J 4 bases short, with 11 bases between. Germline V gene lookup returns CDR1 SEHNR and CDR2 FQNEAQ (reference sequence). This CDR3 is built from 13 residues. CDR3 sequence: CASSLLDSTEAFF. The CDR3 DNA sequence: TGTGCCAGCAGCCTACTAGACTCCACTGAAGCTTTCTTT.

The gene calls are TRBV7-6 and TRBJ1-4; unclear D gene. The CDR3 spans 16 residues. Germline CDR1 SGHVS, CDR2 FNYEAQ. Trimming pared 5 bases from V and 0 bases from J, leaving 13 bases between. The CDR3 loop reads CASSRTYGATNEKLFF. CDR3 in DNA: TGTGCCAGCAGCCGTACGTACGGAGCAACTAATGAAAAACTGTTTTTT.

The V gene is TRBV5-1, the J gene TRBJ2-7; a possible D gene is TRBD2 (5 bases). Germline-derived CDR1 and CDR2 are SGHRS and YFSETQ. The CDR3 runs 15 residues. V dropped 5 bases and J dropped 2 bases, with 17 bases sitting between them. CDR3 DNA sequence: TGCGCCAGCAGTCCCGGCGGGCAGAATGCCTACGAGCAGTACTTC. The encoded protein is CASSPGGQNAYEQYF.

This sequence joins TRBV7-2 and TRBJ2-1; the match to TRBD1 covers 7 bases. Germline V CDR1 and CDR2: SGHTA, FQGNSA. There are 15 residues in the CDR3. Trimming removed 5 bases from V and 4 bases from J; junction bases left unmatched: 8. CDR3 nucleotides: TGTGCCAGCAGCCCAGGACAGGCCCCTTACAATGAGCAGTTCTTC. This encodes CASSPGQAPYNEQFF. The full variable domain, with the rest looked up from reference TRBV7-2 and TRBJ2-1, is GAGVSQSPSNKVTEKGKDVELRCDPISGHTALYWYRQSLGQGLEFLIYFQGNSAPDKSGLPSDRFSAERTGGSVSTLTIQRTQQEDSAVYLCASSPGQAPYNEQFFGPGTRLTVL.

The chain combines TRBV5-1 with TRBJ2-5; 9 bases map to TRBD2. The V gene's germline CDR1 is SGHRS and CDR2 YFSETQ. There are 14 residues in the CDR3. J was trimmed by 5 bases and V by 3 bases; bases with no gene match: 5. Written as DNA, the CDR3 is TGCGCCAGCAGCTCCGGGACTAGCCGGGAGACCCAGTACTTC. It codes for CASSSGTSRETQYF.

The chain carries TRBV3-1 (or the pseudogene TRBV3-2) and TRBJ2-3, with 15 bases matching TRBD2. This CDR3 has 16 residues. Trimming took 5 bases from V and 2 from J; bases not matched to a gene: 2. Looked up from germline, CDR1 is LGHDT and CDR2 is YNNKEL (reference sequence). This chain's CDR3 is CASSGLAGGDTDTQYF. As DNA, the CDR3 is TGTGCCAGCAGCGGACTAGCGGGGGGGGACACAGATACGCAGTATTTT.

This rearrangement joins TRBV30 to TRBJ1-2; tentative D call: TRBD1 (6 bases). V was pared by 2 bases and J by 4 bases, with 11 bases between. Germline V gene lookup returns CDR1 GTSNPN and CDR2 SVGIG (reference sequence). This CDR3 is 13 amino acids long. The CDR3 loop is CAWSSGTLYGYTF. CDR3 DNA: TGTGCCTGGAGTTCCGGGACACTCTATGGCTACACCTTC.

The chain links TRBV15 to TRBJ1-2; weak D call: TRBD1 (5 bases). Germline CDR1 reads LNHNV; CDR2 reads YYDKDF (reference sequence). The ends were cut back, 6 bases at V and 2 bases at J, with 10 bases in the middle. The CDR3 loop spans 13 amino acids. The CDR3 is CATSHDRNYGYTF. The CDR3 DNA follows: TGTGCCACCAGTCACGACAGAAACTATGGCTACACCTTC.